This TCR beta chain came from a study of blood T cell repertoires in COVID-19. The overall study: T cells, B-cell-depleted T cells, or PBMCs provided the cDNA or gDNA that served as material.

Adults between about 18 and 95 years of age took part from under 30 US areas. Each participant's cohort was designated according to participant-reported clinical history. Those designated as exposed participants met a COVID-19 case within 2 weeks before study entry. The germline V and J ends were trimmed by 5 bases and 0 bases, with 13 bases remaining between them. The length of the CDR3 is 16 residues. From germline, CDR1 is SGHTA and CDR2 FQGNSA. Assay used: immunoSEQ multiplex PCR; TCRdb lists only in-frame clones, some missing. Of 280,000 or so clones detected, roughly 89% appear once; the ten largest clones hold approximately 2.9%.

The V gene is TRBV7-2, the J gene TRBJ2-2, with a tentative D call TRBD2 (6 bases). Source material: PBMCs or T cells enriched from blood (not recorded which). The TCR originated in a woman aged 45 to 65 who had been exposed to COVID-19. CDR3 sequence reads: CASSRLGGANTGELFF. CDR3 nucleotides: TGTGCCAGCAGCCGCCTGGGGGGAGCGAACACCGGGGAGCTGTTTTTT.